The T cell receptor beta chain described here comes from a study of technical replicates of blood from a few donors (dated by TCRdb to 2016 to 2017). The germline V gene supplies CDR1 SGHVS and CDR2 FQNEAQ. The CDR3, cysteine through phenylalanine, is 16 amino acids long. The read is trimmed to its CDR3 DNA, 48 bases read in frame from base 1. V was cut back by 0 bases and J by 7 bases, leaving a gap of 16 bases between them. The protocol used for the library was the immunoSEQ multiplex PCR assay. The table was pulled from immuneACCESS by TCRdb, which kept in-frame rearrangements only. Such tables lose some clones; where checked, under half of the loss comes from unresolved V genes, and the rest has no known cause. The sample table lists about 89,000 clones, approximately 93% of them with a count of one. The ten largest clonotypes hold about 0.22% of the sample. Regarding this clone: Its antigen is unknown. No much larger clonotype is one base removed from it; base qualities were not supplied.

The sequenced material came from T cells isolated from PBMCs. The V and J genes are TRBV7-8 and TRBJ2-1, with the D gene uncertain. This clonotype originated in a human donor in good health. The CDR3 in this case is CASSLARVRPQNEQFF. The DNA sequence is given as TGTGCCAGCAGCTTAGCAAGAGTAAGACCACAGAATGAGCAGTTCTTC.